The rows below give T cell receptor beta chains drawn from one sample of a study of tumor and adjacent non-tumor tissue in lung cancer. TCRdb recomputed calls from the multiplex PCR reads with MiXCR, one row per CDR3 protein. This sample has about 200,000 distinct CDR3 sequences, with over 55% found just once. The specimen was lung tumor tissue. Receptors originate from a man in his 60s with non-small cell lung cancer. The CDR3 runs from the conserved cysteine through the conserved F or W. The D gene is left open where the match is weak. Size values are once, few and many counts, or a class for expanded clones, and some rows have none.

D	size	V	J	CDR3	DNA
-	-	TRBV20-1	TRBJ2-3	CNARVQPSTDTQYF	TGCAATGCTAGAGTGCAGCCTAGCACAGATACGCAGTATTTT
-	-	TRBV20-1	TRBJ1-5	CSVSTSHFSGLLDGPQHF	TGCAGTGTTAGTACCTCACACTTCTCGGGACTGCTCGATGGGCCCCAGCATTTT
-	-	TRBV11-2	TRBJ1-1	CASSLDPSTNTEAFF	TGTGCCAGCAGCTTAGATCCATCAACGAACACTGAAGCTTTCTTT
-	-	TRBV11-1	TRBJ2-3	CASRLFIGLTDTQYF	TGTGCCAGCAGGTTGTTTATAGGGCTCACAGATACGCAGTATTTT
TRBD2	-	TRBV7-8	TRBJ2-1	CASSPALGSGGLYNEQFF	TGTGCCAGCAGCCCCGCCTTGGGCAGCGGGGGGCTGTACAATGAGCAGTTCTTC
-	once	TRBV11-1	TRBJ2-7	CASSAGQPTSYEQYF	TGTGCCAGCAGCGCTGGACAGCCAACCTCCTACGAGCAGTATTTC
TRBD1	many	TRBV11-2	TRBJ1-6	CASAEQGAGSPLHF	TGTGCCAGCGCCGAGCAGGGGGCCGGTTCACCCCTCCACTTT
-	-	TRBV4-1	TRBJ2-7	CASSQQSLNSGDQNF	TGCGCCAGCAGCCAACAGTCCCTGAATTCCGGCGATCAGAACTTC
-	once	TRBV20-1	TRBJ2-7	CSARIGGKTYKQYF	TGCAGTGCGCGCATAGGGGGTAAGACCTACAAGCAGTACTTC
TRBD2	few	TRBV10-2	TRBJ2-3	CASRLAGGTTDTQYF	TGCGCCAGCAGGTTAGCGGGAGGAACCACAGATACGCAGTATTTT
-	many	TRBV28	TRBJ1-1	CASSLRVTEAFF	TGTGCCAGCAGCCTCAGGGTCACTGAAGCTTTCTTT
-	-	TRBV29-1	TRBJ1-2	CSVEKGRSFNGSTF	TGCAGCGTTGAAAAGGGGCGCTCCTTCAATGGCAGCACCTTC
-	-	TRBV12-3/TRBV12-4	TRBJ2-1	CASSLRLGAYNGQFF	TGTGCCAGCAGTTTAAGACTAGGGGCCTACAATGGGCAGTTCTTC
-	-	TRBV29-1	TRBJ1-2	CSVYRQDNYGYTF	TGCAGCGTTTATCGGCAGGATAACTATGGCTACACCTTC
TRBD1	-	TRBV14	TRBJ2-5	CASSLGTGDQETQYF	TGTGCCAGCAGCCTCGGGACAGGGGATCAAGAGACCCAGTACTTC
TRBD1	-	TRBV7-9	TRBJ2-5	CASSLSSGTGRFQETQYF	TGTGCCAGCAGCCTCTCATCTGGGACAGGGAGATTCCAAGAGACCCAGTACTTC
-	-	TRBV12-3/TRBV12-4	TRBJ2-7	CASNLLGPYEHYF	TGTGCCAGCAATTTGCTAGGGCCTTACGAGCATTACTTC
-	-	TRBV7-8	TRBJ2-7	CASRGSSGGLHEQYF	TGTGCCAGCAGGGGTAGTAGCGGAGGCCTCCACGAGCAGTACTTC
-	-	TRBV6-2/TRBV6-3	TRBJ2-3	CASSYGLVGPTSTDTQYF	TGTGCCAGCAGTTACGGTCTAGTGGGACCCACTAGCACAGATACGCAGTATTTT
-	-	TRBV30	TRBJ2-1	CAWSEEDGPYNEQFF	TGTGCCTGGAGTGAAGAGGACGGGCCCTACAATGAGCAGTTCTTC
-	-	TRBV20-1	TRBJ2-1	CSARDPGAGCNEQFF	TGCAGTGCTAGAGATCCCGGGGCAGGGTGCAATGAGCAGTTCTTC
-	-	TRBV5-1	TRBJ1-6	CASSPGSGFTLHF	TGCGCCAGCAGCCCGGGGTCAGGGTTCACCCTCCACTTT
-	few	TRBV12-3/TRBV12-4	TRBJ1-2	CASSPRTVWYGYTF	TGTGCCAGCAGTCCCCGGACAGTTTGGTATGGCTACACCTTC
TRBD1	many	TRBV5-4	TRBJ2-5	CASSSWDRSETQYF	TGTGCCAGCAGCTCATGGGACAGGTCGGAGACCCAGTACTTC
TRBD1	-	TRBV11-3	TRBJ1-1	CARSSGQGGGTVAFF	TGTGCCAGAAGCTCAGGCCAGGGGGGAGGAACTGTAGCTTTCTTT
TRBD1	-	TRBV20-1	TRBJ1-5	CSARRWTGKESQHF	TGCAGTGCTAGGAGATGGACAGGGAAGGAATCCCAACATTTT
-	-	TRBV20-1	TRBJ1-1	CSAVEGWNTEAFF	TGCAGTGCCGTAGAGGGGTGGAACACTGAAGCTTTCTTT
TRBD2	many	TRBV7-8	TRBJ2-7	CASSLVASGSLSYEQYF	TGTGCCAGCAGCTTAGTGGCTAGCGGGTCCCTCTCCTACGAGCAGTACTTC
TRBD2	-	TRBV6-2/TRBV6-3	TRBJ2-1	CPSSYPLAGVTYNEQFF	TGTCCCAGCAGTTACCCTCTAGCGGGAGTTACCTACAATGAGCAGTTCTTC
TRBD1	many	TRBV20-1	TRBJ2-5	CSASRTGQETQYF	TGCAGTGCTAGTCGGACAGGGCAAGAGACCCAGTACTTC
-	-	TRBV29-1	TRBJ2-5	CSTHGPETHYF	TGCAGCACACACGGTCCAGAGACCCATTACTTC
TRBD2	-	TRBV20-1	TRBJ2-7	CSTRPGTSDYEQYF	TGCAGTACCCGACCAGGGACTAGCGACTACGAGCAGTACTTC
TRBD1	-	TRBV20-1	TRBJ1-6	CNARRRGPSPLHF	TGCAATGCTAGACGCAGGGGGCCTTCACCCCTCCACTTT
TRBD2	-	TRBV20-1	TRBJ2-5	CSARVAIAGGHRETQYF	TGCAGTGCTAGAGTCGCGATAGCGGGGGGGCATCGAGAGACCCAGTACTTC
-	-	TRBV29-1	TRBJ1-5	CSVALLEGDIQPQHF	TGCAGCGTTGCACTTCTGGAAGGAGACATTCAGCCCCAGCATTTT
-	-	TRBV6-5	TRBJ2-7	CASRTPRDPWEQYF	TGTGCCAGCAGGACCCCGCGGGACCCGTGGGAGCAGTACTTC
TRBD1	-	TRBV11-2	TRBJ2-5	CASSWDRVGAETQYF	TGTGCCAGCAGCTGGGACAGGGTGGGCGCGGAGACCCAGTATTTC
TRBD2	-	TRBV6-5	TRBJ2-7	CACSYSSSGVIYEQYF	TGTGCCTGCAGTTACTCGTCTAGCGGGGTCATCTACGAGCAGTACTTC
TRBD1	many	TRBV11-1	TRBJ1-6	CASSFRDRKNAPLHF	TGTGCCAGCAGCTTCCGGGACAGGAAAAACGCGCCCCTCCACTTT
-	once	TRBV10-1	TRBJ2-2	CASISQGTGELFF	TGCGCCAGCATTAGTCAGGGGACCGGGGAGCTGTTTTTT
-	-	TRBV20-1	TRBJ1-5	CSASRGNPPQHF	TGCAGTGCTAGTCGCGGCAATCCGCCCCAGCATTTT
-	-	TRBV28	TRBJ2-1	CASSPRGAGRYNEQFF	TGTGCCAGCAGCCCAAGGGGGGCTGGGCGCTACAATGAGCAGTTCTTC
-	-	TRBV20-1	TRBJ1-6	CSTRDPRRESNSPLHF	TGCAGTACTAGAGATCCCCGCAGGGAGAGTAATTCACCCCTCCACTTT
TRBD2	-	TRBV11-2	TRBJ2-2	CASSLMGGETGELFF	TGCGCCAGCAGCTTAATGGGGGGGGAGACCGGGGAGTTGTTTTTT
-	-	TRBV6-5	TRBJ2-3	CVSSYSTPRRDTRYF	TGTGTCAGCAGTTACTCGACCCCCCGTCGAGATACGCGGTATTTT
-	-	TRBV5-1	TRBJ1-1	CANKPGDNTEAFF	TGCGCCAACAAGCCCGGGGACAACACTGAAGCTTTCTTT
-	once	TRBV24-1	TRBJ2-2	CATAHGSNTGELFF	TGTGCCACTGCGCACGGGTCGAACACCGGGGAGCTGTTTTTT
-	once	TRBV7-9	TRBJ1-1	CASNTRAVSTEAFF	TGTGCCAGCAACACCCGGGCCGTTTCGACTGAAGCTTTCTTT
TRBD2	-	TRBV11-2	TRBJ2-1	CTSSSLAEGYNEQFF	TGTACCAGCAGCTCCCTAGCGGAAGGTTACAATGAGCAGTTCTTC
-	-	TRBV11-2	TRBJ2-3	CASSLISSTHTQYF	TGTGCCAGCAGCTTAATTAGTTCCACCCATACTCAGTATTTT
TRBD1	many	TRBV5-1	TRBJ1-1	CASSPRQGIVDTEAFF	TGCGCCAGCAGCCCTCGACAGGGAATTGTGGACACTGAAGCTTTCTTT
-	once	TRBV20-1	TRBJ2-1	CSIREDGNEQFF	TGCAGTATTAGAGAAGACGGTAATGAGCAGTTCTTC